The 32 T cell receptor beta chains presented below share a single source sample, sequenced in a study of human versus mouse CDR3 diversity and MHC coevolution. Generated by immunoSEQ multiplex PCR, the TCRdb table keeps only in-frame clones and is missing some. The sample has 60,000 or so clones, about 93% seen once. Sequenced: naive CD4+ T cells from blood. The subset is: CD45RO-negative CD62L-positive naive CD4 T cells. These receptors all come from a person between 60 and 70 years old in good health.

V is TRBV9 and J is TRBJ2-2; no clear D gene. Per germline, CDR1 SGDLS and CDR2 YYNGEE. The CDR3 is made up of 14 amino acids. The V end was cut by 3 bases, the J end by 0 bases, with 6 bases between. CDR3 residues: CASSDLANTGELFF. The CDR3 nucleotides are TGTGCCAGCAGCGATCTAGCGAACACCGGGGAGCTGTTTTTT.

V is TRBV7-9 and J is TRBJ2-7, with 7 bases that match TRBD2. With V trimmed by 1 base and J by 0 bases, 3 bases remained unmatched. The CDR3 length is 15 residues. CDR1 and CDR2 from the germline V gene are SEHNR and FQNEAQ (reference sequence). The CDR3 DNA follows: TGTGCCAGCAGCTTAGGAGCGGGAAGCTCCTACGAGCAGTACTTC. This codes for CASSLGAGSSYEQYF.

The rearrangement uses TRBV19 and TRBJ2-7; TRBD1 agrees at 8 bases. Germline assignment: CDR1 LNHDA and CDR2 SQIVND (reference sequence). The CDR3 spans 15 residues. After removal of 4 bases from V and 6 bases from J, the junction contained 11 bases not matched to a gene. CDR3 protein: CASSNSGQGAFEQYF. The CDR3 region has the DNA TGTGCCAGTAGTAATTCCGGCCAGGGGGCGTTCGAGCAGTACTTC.

The chain links TRBV7-2 to TRBJ2-1, with a possible D match to TRBD2 (7 bases). Germline CDR1 SGHTA, CDR2 FQGNSA. The CDR3 covers 15 residues. Trimming removed 5 bases from V and 11 bases from J, with 22 bases in between. The CDR3 loop reads CASSPGGPEPGKQFF. The CDR3 DNA sequence: TGTGCCAGCAGCCCCGGGGGGCCGGAACCTGGGAAGCAGTTCTTC.

The J gene is TRBJ2-5, the V gene TRBV19; TRBD1 matches at 7 bases. The last part of the DNA fits TRBJ2-7 better; the J call may be wrong. The CDR3 loop spans 14 amino acids. The germline CDR1 and CDR2 sequences are LNHDA and SQIVND (reference sequence). Here the CDR3 DNA reads TGTGCCAGTAGTATAGTAGCAGGGGGCTACGAGCAGTACTTC. Translated, it gives CASSIVAGGYEQYF.

The V call is TRBV5-6, the J call TRBJ2-5; D might be TRBD1 (6 bases). The CDR3 totals 15 residues. Germline values: CDR1 SGHDT, CDR2 YYEEEE. The germline V and J ends were trimmed by 6 bases and 2 bases, with 17 bases remaining between them. The CDR3 DNA is TGTGCCAGCACCGAGCAGGGGTTGGGGCAAGAGACCCAGTACTTC. Protein product: CASTEQGLGQETQYF.

The chain links TRBV7-2 to TRBJ1-1, with D unclear. This CDR3 contains 14 residues. V gave up 5 bases and J gave up 4 bases, with 14 bases separating them. Germline CDR1 and CDR2: SGHTA and FQGNSA. The CDR3 reads CASSRAGGSTEAFF. Here the CDR3 DNA reads TGTGCCAGCAGCCGAGCGGGAGGCAGCACTGAAGCTTTCTTT.

V and J are TRBV5-1 and TRBJ2-6; weak D call: TRBD1 (6 bases). Looked up from germline, CDR1 is SGHRS and CDR2 is YFSETQ. The germline V and J ends were trimmed by 4 bases and 0 bases, with 14 bases remaining between them. CDR3 length: 17 residues. CDR3 bases: TGCGCCAGCAGCCAGGACAGCTCGACCTCTGGGGCCAACGTCCTGACTTTC. Translated, it gives CASSQDSSTSGANVLTF.

J is TRBJ1-3 and V is TRBV30, with D unresolved. The CDR3 consists of 13 residues. V was trimmed by 2 bases and J by 0 bases, leaving 5 bases between them. Germline loops: CDR1 GTSNPN, CDR2 SVGIG (reference sequence). The chain's CDR3 is CAWSQVSGNTIYF. CDR3 in DNA: TGTGCCTGGAGTCAGGTCTCTGGAAACACCATATATTTT.

This clone appeared once. V gene TRBV5-6 combines with J gene TRBJ1-1, with D perhaps matching TRBD1 (5 bases). Trimming stripped 4 bases from V and 1 base from J, with 11 bases between. There are 14 residues in the CDR3. Germline assignment: CDR1 SGHDT and CDR2 YYEEEE. The CDR3 bases are TGTGCCAGCAGCCGGGGGGACCCGAACACTGAAGCTTTCTTT. Amino acid sequence: CASSRGDPNTEAFF.

This clone was seen just once. V gene TRBV6-4 combines with J gene TRBJ2-7; the D gene is possibly TRBD2 (6 bases). Deletions cut 9 bases from V and 0 bases from J, with 15 bases between. The CDR3 sequence is 14 residues long. Germline V gene sequence: CDR1 MRHNA, CDR2 SNTAGT. The CDR3 here is CARRFAGGSYEQYF. DNA of the CDR3: TGTGCCAGAAGGTTTGCCGGGGGCTCCTACGAGCAGTACTTC.

V usage is TRBV9 and J usage is TRBJ1-3, with D possibly matching TRBD1 (6 bases). V lost 4 bases and J lost 0, with 14 bases in between. The length of the CDR3 is 16 residues. Germline V lookup: CDR1 SGDLS, CDR2 YYNGEE. CDR3 in amino acids: CASSPHGQSSGNTIYF. The CDR3 DNA is TGTGCCAGCAGCCCCCACGGACAGAGCTCTGGAAACACCATATATTTT.

The genes are TRBV9 and TRBJ2-5, with a tentative D call TRBD2 (6 bases). V shed 10 bases and J shed 1 base, with 17 bases lying between them. This CDR3 has 14 amino acids. In germline, CDR1 is SGDLS, CDR2 YYNGEE. This chain's CDR3 is CAASPLAVQETQYF. CDR3 DNA: TGTGCCGCCAGCCCATTAGCGGTCCAAGAGACCCAGTACTTC.

The chain combines TRBV6-6 with TRBJ2-6, with D perhaps matching TRBD1 (5 bases). Trimming stripped 10 bases from V and 3 bases from J, with 10 bases between. CDR1 is MNHNY and CDR2 is SVGAGI in the germline V gene (reference sequence). The CDR3 totals 13 residues. CDR3 DNA: TGTGCCATTATGGGGCTTGGGGCCAACGTCCTGACTTTC. Its translation: CAIMGLGANVLTF.

The chain combines TRBV6-1 with TRBJ1-3, with D perhaps TRBD1 (6 bases). CDR3 length equals 14 residues. Trimming removed 4 bases at V and 0 bases at J, with 7 bases between. The germline CDR1 and CDR2 sequences are MNHNS and SASEGT. Here the CDR3 DNA reads TGTGCCAGCAGTGCAGGGGTCTCTGGAAACACCATATATTTT. Translating it yields CASSAGVSGNTIYF.

The table lists this clone with a count of one. V gene TRBV6-6 combines with J gene TRBJ2-1, with 10 bases identical to TRBD2. Per germline, CDR1 MNHNY and CDR2 SVGAGI (reference sequence). Trimming at V came to 6 bases and at J to 0 bases, leaving 5 bases not matched to a gene. The length of the CDR3 is 16 residues. CDR3 loop: CASSSQREGSYNEQFF. DNA for the CDR3: TGTGCCAGCAGCTCCCAGCGGGAGGGCTCCTACAATGAGCAGTTCTTC.

This chain links TRBV19 with TRBJ1-6; 10 positions agree with TRBD1. CDR1 LNHDA and CDR2 SQIVND come from the germline V gene (reference sequence). V lost 1 base, J lost 9 bases, and 3 bases stayed unmatched. The CDR3 is 15 residues long. Here the CDR3 reads CASSIGDRGRSPLHF. For the CDR3, the DNA is TGTGCCAGTAGTATAGGAGACAGGGGGCGTTCACCCCTCCACTTT.

This CDR3 is CASSQDYGERQFF. The CDR3 DNA is TGCGCCAGCAGTCAGGACTACGGAGAGAGGCAGTTCTTC. This chain uses TRBV10-1 with TRBJ2-1; maybe TRBD2 (6 bases). Germline V gives CDR1 WNHNN, CDR2 SYGVQD (reference sequence). CDR3 length equals 13 residues. V shed 5 bases and J shed 12 bases, with 17 bases lying between them.

The chain combines TRBV7-9 with TRBJ1-6; the D is unclear. Trimming stripped 1 base from V and 9 bases from J, with 10 bases between. The CDR3 is 14 amino acids. Germline CDR1 reads SEHNR; CDR2 reads FQNEAQ (reference sequence). The CDR3 loop reads CASSLVPLASPLHF. The DNA of the CDR3 is TGTGCCAGCAGCTTAGTACCGTTGGCTTCACCCCTCCACTTT.

The chain has TRBV7-8 and TRBJ2-1, with 13 positions matching TRBD2. The CDR3 consists of 16 residues. Trimming removed 1 base from V and 8 bases from J; junction bases left unmatched: 5. Germline V CDR1 and CDR2: SGHVS, FQNEAQ. CDR3 region: CASSLVPGLAGDEQFF. For the CDR3, the DNA is TGTGCCAGCAGCTTAGTTCCTGGACTAGCGGGAGATGAGCAGTTCTTC.

CDR3 sequence (DNA): TGTGCCAGCAGCGTAGGTTGGCAGGAAGAGACCCAGTACTTC. Its protein product is CASSVGWQEETQYF. The chain employs TRBV9 and TRBJ2-5; D is unresolved. Trimming cost V 0 bases and J 3 bases, with 9 bases left between them. Germline V gene sequence: CDR1 SGDLS, CDR2 YYNGEE. This CDR3 contains 14 residues.

This clone was counted a single time. The gene calls are TRBV7-6 and TRBJ2-3; TRBD2 matches 8 bases. Germline-derived CDR1 and CDR2 are SGHVS and FNYEAQ. The CDR3 contains 14 residues. V lost 5 bases, J lost 6 bases, and 7 bases stayed unmatched. The CDR3 DNA reads TGTGCCAGCAGCCCCACGGGCGGGAGGGATACGCAGTATTTT. This gives the protein CASSPTGGRDTQYF.

The chain uses TRBV6-5 and TRBJ2-7; no clear D. This CDR3 region has 15 residues. V gave up 6 bases and J gave up 0 bases, with 15 bases separating them. Per germline, CDR1 MNHEY and CDR2 SVGAGI. The CDR3 loop reads CASRGPQYSSYEQYF. CDR3 in DNA: TGTGCCAGCAGGGGCCCGCAATATTCCTCCTACGAGCAGTACTTC.

The chain carries TRBV19 and TRBJ2-5; tentative D call: TRBD2 (7 bases). The length of the CDR3 is 14 residues. The germline V and J ends were trimmed by 5 bases and 5 bases, with 15 bases remaining between them. From germline, CDR1 is LNHDA and CDR2 SQIVND (reference sequence). CDR3 loop: CASSSGGGAETQYF. Written as DNA, the CDR3 is TGTGCCAGTAGTTCGGGGGGCGGTGCGGAGACCCAGTACTTC.

This chain joins TRBV18 and TRBJ2-7; D possibly corresponds to TRBD1 (6 bases). The CDR3 is 20 residues long. CDR1 is KGHSH and CDR2 is LQKENI in the germline V gene. The V end was cut by 2 bases, the J end by 0 bases, with 26 bases between. The CDR3 region is CASSPYPQGGRAEVSYEQYF. The CDR3 DNA reads as TGTGCCAGCTCACCATATCCACAGGGTGGCAGGGCAGAGGTCTCCTACGAGCAGTACTTC.

V and J are TRBV10-3 and TRBJ2-7, with D perhaps TRBD1 (5 bases). The germline V gene encodes CDR1 ENHRY and CDR2 SYGVKD. The V gene lost 6 bases and the J gene lost 5 bases, with 8 bases spanning the gap. This CDR3 has 11 amino acids. The CDR3 region is CAIRAQDEQYF. CDR3 bases: TGTGCCATCAGGGCACAGGACGAGCAGTACTTC.

The chain joins TRBV5-4 to TRBJ2-3; 15 bases fit TRBD2. The V gene's germline CDR1 is SGHNT and CDR2 YYREEE (reference sequence). The CDR3 sequence is 16 residues long. The ends lost 4 bases at V and 3 bases at J; junction bases unmatched: 3. The CDR3 reads CASSEGTSGRTDTQYF. CDR3 DNA sequence: TGTGCCAGCAGCGAGGGGACTAGCGGGAGGACAGATACGCAGTATTTT.

J is TRBJ2-3 and V is TRBV19, with D possibly TRBD1 on 5 matching bases. Looked up from germline, CDR1 is LNHDA and CDR2 is SQIVND (reference sequence). This CDR3 comprises 15 residues. V was cut by 5 bases and J by 4 bases, with 16 bases left in between. Written as DNA, the CDR3 is TGTGCCAGTAGTCAGGCCCAGCAGGGCGCAGATACGCAGTATTTT. It specifies CASSQAQQGADTQYF.

The chain has TRBV6-6 and TRBJ2-7, with D maybe TRBD2 (5 bases). Trimming cost V 2 bases and J 9 bases, with 11 bases left between them. CDR1 is MNHNY, CDR2 SVGAGI, per germline (reference sequence). This CDR3 spans 12 amino acids. CDR3 DNA sequence: TGTGCCAGCAGTTACGCGGACTGGGGGCAGTACTTC. It is translated as CASSYADWGQYF.

The rearrangement links TRBV10-1 to TRBJ2-2; 7 bases agree with TRBD2. J was trimmed by 3 bases and V by 6 bases; bases with no gene match: 7. The CDR3 consists of 15 residues. Germline V lookup: CDR1 WNHNN, CDR2 SYGVQD (reference sequence). CDR3 sequence: CASSLSGAHTGELFF. CDR3 DNA: TGCGCCAGCAGCCTCAGCGGGGCTCACACCGGGGAGCTGTTTTTT.

The chain uses TRBV5-4 and TRBJ2-5, with 7 bases lining up with TRBD1. The J call may be incorrect, as the DNA end agrees better with TRBJ2-7. Germline V gene lookup returns CDR1 SGHNT and CDR2 YYREEE (reference sequence). The CDR3 has 16 amino acids. CDR3 region: CASSTGQARDSYEQYF. The CDR3 nucleotides are TGTGCCAGCAGCACTGGACAGGCCAGAGATTCCTACGAGCAGTACTTC.

The rearrangement joins TRBV7-9 to TRBJ2-2, with 8 positions matching TRBD1. The ends lost 5 bases at V and 1 base at J; junction bases unmatched: 9. The CDR3 length is 17 residues. From germline, CDR1 is SEHNR and CDR2 FQNEAQ (reference sequence). The CDR3 loop reads CASSAPSGTGNTGELFF. The CDR3 DNA follows: TGTGCCAGCAGCGCACCCTCCGGGACAGGGAACACCGGGGAGCTGTTTTTT.